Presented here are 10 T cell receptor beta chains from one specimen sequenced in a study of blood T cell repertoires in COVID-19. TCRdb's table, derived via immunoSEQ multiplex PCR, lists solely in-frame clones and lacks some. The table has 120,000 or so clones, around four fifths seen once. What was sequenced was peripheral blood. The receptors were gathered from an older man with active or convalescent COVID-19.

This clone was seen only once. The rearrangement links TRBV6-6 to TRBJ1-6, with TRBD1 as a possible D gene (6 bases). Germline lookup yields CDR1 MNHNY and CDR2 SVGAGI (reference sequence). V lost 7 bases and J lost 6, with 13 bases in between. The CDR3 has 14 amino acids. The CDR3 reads CASIPRDTNSPLHF. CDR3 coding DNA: TGTGCCAGCATCCCCCGGGACACTAATTCACCCCTCCACTTT.

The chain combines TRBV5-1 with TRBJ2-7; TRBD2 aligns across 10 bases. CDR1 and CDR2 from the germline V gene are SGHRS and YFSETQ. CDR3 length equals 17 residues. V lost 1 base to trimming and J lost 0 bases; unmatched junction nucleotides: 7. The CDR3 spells CASSLKLAGTISYEQYF. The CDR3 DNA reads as TGCGCCAGCAGCTTGAAACTAGCGGGGACGATCTCCTACGAGCAGTACTTC. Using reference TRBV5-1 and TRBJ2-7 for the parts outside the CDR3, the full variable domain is KAGVTQTPRYLIKTRGQQVTLSCSPISGHRSVSWYQQTPGQGLQFLFEYFSETQRNKGNFPGRFSGRQFSNSRSEMNVSTLELGDSALYLCASSLKLAGTISYEQYFGPGTRLTVT.

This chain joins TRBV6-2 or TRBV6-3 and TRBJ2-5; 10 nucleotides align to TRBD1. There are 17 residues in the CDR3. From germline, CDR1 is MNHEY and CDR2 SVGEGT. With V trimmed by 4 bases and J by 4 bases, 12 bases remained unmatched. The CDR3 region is CASSSLPGTGVRETQYF. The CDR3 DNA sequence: TGTGCCAGCAGTTCCCTTCCCGGGACAGGGGTTCGAGAGACCCAGTACTTC.

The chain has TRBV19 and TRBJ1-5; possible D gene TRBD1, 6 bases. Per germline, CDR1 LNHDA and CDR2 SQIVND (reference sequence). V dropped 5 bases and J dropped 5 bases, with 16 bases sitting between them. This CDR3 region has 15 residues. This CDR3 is CASSQKEGGDQPQHF. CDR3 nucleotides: TGTGCCAGTAGTCAAAAAGAAGGGGGAGATCAGCCCCAGCATTTT.

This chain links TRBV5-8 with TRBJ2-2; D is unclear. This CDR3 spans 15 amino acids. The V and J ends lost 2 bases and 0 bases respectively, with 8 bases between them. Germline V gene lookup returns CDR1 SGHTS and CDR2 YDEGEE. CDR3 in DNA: TGTGCCAGCAGCTTCGCCTATTCGAACACCGGGGAGCTGTTTTTT. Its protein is CASSFAYSNTGELFF.

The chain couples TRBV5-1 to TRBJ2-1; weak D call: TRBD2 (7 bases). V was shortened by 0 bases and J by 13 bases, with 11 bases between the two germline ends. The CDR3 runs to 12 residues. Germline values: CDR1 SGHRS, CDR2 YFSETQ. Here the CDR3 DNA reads TGCGCCAGCAGCTTGGTGGGAGGGGGTCAGTTCTTC. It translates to CASSLVGGGQFF.

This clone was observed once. The CDR3 reads CASSPAGGLSGNTIYF. CDR3 coding DNA: TGTGCCAGCAGCCCAGCGGGGGGCCTCTCTGGAAACACCATATATTTT. This chain connects TRBV14 to TRBJ1-3; tentatively, D is TRBD1 (6 bases). Germline loops: CDR1 SGHDN, CDR2 FVKESK. The V end was cut by 4 bases, the J end by 0 bases, with 13 bases between. The length of the CDR3 is 16 residues. The whole variable domain, remainder taken from reference TRBV14 and TRBJ1-3, is EAGVTQFPSHSVIEKGQTVTLRCDPISGHDNLYWYRRVMGKEIKFLLHFVKESKQDESGMPNNRFLAERTGGTYSTLKVQPAELEDSGVYFCASSPAGGLSGNTIYFGEGSWLTVV.

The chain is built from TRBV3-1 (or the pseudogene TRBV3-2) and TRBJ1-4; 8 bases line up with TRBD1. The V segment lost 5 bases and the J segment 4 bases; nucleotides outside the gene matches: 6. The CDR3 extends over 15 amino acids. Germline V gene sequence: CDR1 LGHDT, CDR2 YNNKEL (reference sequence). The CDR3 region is CASSIRTGFNEKLFF. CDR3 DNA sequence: TGTGCCAGCAGCATCCGGACAGGGTTTAATGAAAAACTGTTTTTT.

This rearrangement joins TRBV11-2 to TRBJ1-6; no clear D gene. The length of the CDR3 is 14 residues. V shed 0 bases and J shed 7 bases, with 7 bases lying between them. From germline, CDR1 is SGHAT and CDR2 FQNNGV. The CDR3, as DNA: TGTGCCAGCAGCTTAGATACCGGGAATTCACCCCTCCACTTT. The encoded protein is CASSLDTGNSPLHF.

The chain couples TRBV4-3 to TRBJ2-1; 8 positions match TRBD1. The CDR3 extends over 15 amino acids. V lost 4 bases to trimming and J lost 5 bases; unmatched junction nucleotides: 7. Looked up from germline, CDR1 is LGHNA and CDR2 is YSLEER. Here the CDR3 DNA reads TGCGCCAGCAGCCCGGGGGACAGGAATAACAATGAGCAGTTCTTC. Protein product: CASSPGDRNNNEQFF.